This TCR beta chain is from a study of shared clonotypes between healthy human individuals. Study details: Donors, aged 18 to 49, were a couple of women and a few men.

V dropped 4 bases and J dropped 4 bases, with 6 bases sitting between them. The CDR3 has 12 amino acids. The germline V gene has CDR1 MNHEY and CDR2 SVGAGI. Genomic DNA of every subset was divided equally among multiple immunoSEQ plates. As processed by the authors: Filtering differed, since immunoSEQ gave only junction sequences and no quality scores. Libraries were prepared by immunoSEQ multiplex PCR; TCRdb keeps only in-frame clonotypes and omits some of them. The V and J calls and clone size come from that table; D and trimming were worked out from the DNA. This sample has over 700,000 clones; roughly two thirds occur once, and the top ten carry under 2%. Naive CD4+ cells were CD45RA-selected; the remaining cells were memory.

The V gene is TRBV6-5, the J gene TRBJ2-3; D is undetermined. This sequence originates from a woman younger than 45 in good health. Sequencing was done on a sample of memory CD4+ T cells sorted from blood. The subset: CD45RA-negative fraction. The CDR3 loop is CASSSLADTQYF. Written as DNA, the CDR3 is TGTGCCAGCAGTTCCCTAGCAGATACGCAGTATTTT.